This T cell receptor beta chain is from a study of blood T cells in healthy people across ages. The count of this clonotype is one. Together with a sample-barcoded 5' primer, a J-beta primer mix was included in a second PCR lasting about 7 to 12 cycles. Every sample gave at least 2.5 million paired-end reads containing CDR3. TCRdb reprocessed the 5' RACE reads with MiXCR, giving one entry per CDR3 protein. The table shows about 840,000 distinct CDR3 sequences, with about 29% occurring only once. The V gene's germline CDR1 is SEHNR and CDR2 FQNEAQ (reference sequence). J was trimmed by 4 bases and V by 5 bases; bases with no gene match: 22. This CDR3 spans 19 amino acids. In addition, the sample was reused for a study of T cells of mothers and their children. From that paper: Sequencing got over 9 million TCR beta CDR3 reads from each mother and a few million from each child. The output of TCR recombination is shaped by thymic selection similarly in related and unrelated pairs.

The sequence was obtained from a woman aged 40 to 50 in good health. The rearrangement uses TRBV7-9 and TRBJ1-1, with 7 bases matching TRBD1. The sample consisted of blood. As DNA, the CDR3 is TGTGCCAGCAGCCACCTTCCCGGTTGGGACCCCCAGGGGGTCACTGAAGCTTTCTTT. Translating it yields CASSHLPGWDPQGVTEAFF.